This TCR beta chain was sequenced during a study of response to subunit inactivated influenza vaccine. This clonotype occurred a few times. Its antigen is not known. General study findings and limits: That few new T cells are recruited by each seasonal influenza vaccination was the authors' suggestion.

CDR1 and CDR2 from the germline V gene are SGHVS and FQNEAQ. V shed 4 bases and J shed 2 bases, with 15 bases lying between them. CDR3 length equals 15 residues. TCRdb itself ran the RT-PCR reads through MiXCR, one entry per CDR3 protein. Among 500,000 to 600,000 distinct CDR3 sequences listed, around 13% were seen once. The TCR originated in a man aged 50 to 60 who received an inactivated influenza vaccine. This chain uses TRBV7-8 with TRBJ2-7; maybe TRBD1 (9 bases). The sequencing used PBMCs from blood, collected approximately 13 days after vaccination. The CDR3 nucleotides are TGTGCCAGCAGCTCGGGGGGGACAGGGCCCTACGAGCAGTACTTC. Amino acids: CASSSGGTGPYEQYF.